The clone carrying this T cell receptor (beta chain) was detected only a few times. The antigen remains unidentified. TCR beta cDNA came from about 500 ng total RNA, primed with a constant-region primer. Three nested multiplex PCR rounds, a slightly modified ARM-PCR method, built the TCR beta libraries. TCRdb redid the calling of the multiplex PCR reads with MiXCR, one entry per CDR3 protein. The sample has approximately 320,000 distinct CDR3 sequences; about 50% are singletons. The data stem from a study of tumor-infiltrating lymphocytes in primary liver carcinoma. Study background: Participating patients were men and women between 30 and 69 years old. Findings and caveats of the study: Top-250-clone fractions were significantly higher in tumors than in blood (p = 0.039).

For blood RNA, unsorted whole blood served as the source, and germline DNA was extracted too. Chronic HBV infection was present, with no prior treatment. An approximately 3.6-milliliter peripheral blood sample was collected before surgery. The source is a woman in her 30s with primary liver carcinoma and hepatitis B virus infection. The sequenced sample was peripheral blood.

The CDR3 loop is CASSLGLAGARPKNIQYF. CDR3 DNA: TGTGCCAGCAGCTTGGGTCTAGCGGGTGCCCGTCCCAAAAACATTCAGTACTTC. The chain recombines TRBV5-5 with TRBJ2-4; 8 bases are shared with TRBD2. CDR1 and CDR2 from the germline V gene are SGHKS and YYEKEE (reference sequence). The trim removed 0 bases at V and 2 bases at J, leaving 10 bases unmatched. The length of the CDR3 is 18 residues.